A single sample gave rise to the 25 T cell receptor beta chains below, sequenced in a study of T cells expressing NK-cell markers. TCRdb reprocessed the 5' RACE reads and reports one entry per CDR3 protein, with no DNA. The sample's table shows roughly 350,000 distinct CDR3 sequences. Sequencing was performed on blood T cells: a sorted CD56 or NKG2C T cell subset, CD4+ or CD8+ T cells, or bulk PBMC T cells (not recorded which). These receptors came from a man aged 18-75 years in good health.

The CDR3 loop is CSARRLAGGRTQYF. The rearrangement joins TRBV20-1 to TRBJ2-5; TCRdb returns TRBD2, unconfirmable since there is no DNA. Germline CDR1 DFQATT, CDR2 SNEGSKA (reference sequence). This CDR3 has 14 amino acids.

This sequence joins TRBV6-6 and TRBJ1-1. Germline CDR1 reads MNHNY; CDR2 reads SVGAGI (reference sequence). The CDR3 runs to 13 residues. CDR3 sequence reads: CASRLILNTEAFF.

The rearrangement links TRBV12-3 or TRBV12-4 to TRBJ2-3; no DNA is available, so the TRBD1 call from TCRdb remains unchecked. The CDR3 is 16 residues long. CDR3 protein: CASSFGQGEGADTQYF.

The chain combines TRBV27 with TRBJ2-5; TCRdb calls TRBD2, which cannot be checked without DNA. CDR1 MNHEY and CDR2 SMNVEV come from the germline V gene (reference sequence). This CDR3 comprises 15 residues. CDR3 amino acids: CASSFASGGKETQYF.

The rearrangement links TRBV6-5 to TRBJ2-1; TCRdb gives TRBD2 as the D gene, but with no DNA this cannot be confirmed. CDR3 length: 19 residues. The V gene's germline CDR1 is MNHEY and CDR2 SVGAGI. Here the CDR3 reads CASSYSLTRAGGGLNEQFF.

The chain combines TRBV18 with TRBJ2-1; TCRdb reports TRBD2, a call that lacks DNA to check it against. From germline, CDR1 is KGHSH and CDR2 LQKENI. The CDR3 sequence is 15 residues long. CDR3 sequence: CASSPSGLTYNEQFF.

This chain connects TRBV6-2 or TRBV6-3 to TRBJ2-1; without DNA, the TCRdb call of TRBD1 cannot be checked. This CDR3 comprises 13 residues. Germline CDR1 is MNHEY and CDR2 is SVGEGT. The CDR3 is CASTLPPRNEQFF.

The chain uses TRBV29-1 and TRBJ1-1; TCRdb reports TRBD1, a call that lacks DNA to check it against. The CDR3 length is 14 residues. Germline CDR1 reads SQVTM; CDR2 reads ANQGSEA. The CDR3 loop is CSVVAGNMNTEAFF.

The chain carries TRBV2 and TRBJ2-7; TCRdb lists TRBD1, though no DNA is available to test this call. The CDR3 extends over 14 amino acids. Germline-derived CDR1 and CDR2 are SNHLY and FYNNEI. CDR3 residues: CASSEEAGGNEQYF.

The J gene is TRBJ1-5, the V gene TRBV25-1; TCRdb's assignment of TRBD1 cannot be checked, as there is no DNA. CDR1 MGHDK and CDR2 SYGVNS come from the germline V gene. This CDR3 is 13 amino acids long. The CDR3 sequence: CASKSWGEGPQHF.

The chain is built from TRBV14 and TRBJ2-5; TCRdb proposes TRBD1, but this gene call is untestable without DNA. CDR1 is SGHDN, CDR2 FVKESK, per germline. The CDR3 spans 17 residues. The CDR3 protein is CASSQGTPTRIRETQYF.

The V gene is TRBV7-9, the J gene TRBJ1-1. In germline, CDR1 is SEHNR, CDR2 FQNEAQ (reference sequence). The CDR3 contains 12 residues. The CDR3 sequence is CASSLGPHEEFF.

The J gene is TRBJ2-5, the V gene TRBV12-3 or TRBV12-4; absent DNA, TCRdb's TRBD2 call cannot be checked. The length of the CDR3 is 17 residues. Here the CDR3 reads CASSSGSGGPLQETQYF.

The chain combines TRBV27 with TRBJ2-3; the D call of TRBD1 rests on TCRdb alone, since no DNA is present to check it. The CDR3 has 15 residues. Germline lookup yields CDR1 MNHEY and CDR2 SMNVEV (reference sequence). CDR3 protein: CASRGQDPREYTQYF.

The chain employs TRBV3-1 and TRBJ2-7; TCRdb names TRBD1, which stays unverified in the absence of DNA. The CDR3 covers 19 residues. CDR1 is LGHDT, CDR2 YNNKEL, per germline (reference sequence). The CDR3 loop is CASSQVAGAPVSATYEQYF.

The CDR3 sequence is CASSFVGAGTGELFF. The J gene is TRBJ2-2, the V gene TRBV7-7; TCRdb's D gene call, TRBD1, goes unchecked for lack of DNA. Germline CDR1 reads SSHAT; CDR2 reads FNYEAQ (reference sequence). The CDR3 is 15 residues long. Drawing the rest from reference TRBV7-7 and TRBJ2-2, the complete variable domain is GAGVSQSPRYKVTKRGQDVTLRCDPISSHATLYWYQQALGQGPEFLTYFNYEAQPDKSGLPSDRFSAERPEGSISTLTIQRTEQRDSAMYRCASSFVGAGTGELFFGEGSRLTVL.

V usage is TRBV20-1 and J usage is TRBJ2-3. CDR1 and CDR2 (germline): DFQATT, SNEGSKA (reference sequence). The CDR3 covers 13 residues. CDR3 loop: CSGYWRTTDTQYF.

This chain connects TRBV13 to TRBJ2-5; the TRBD1 assignment by TCRdb is unverifiable without DNA. The CDR3 totals 15 residues. Germline V gives CDR1 PRHDT, CDR2 FYEKMQ (reference sequence). The CDR3 loop is CASSLYPRGQETQYF.

This chain links TRBV6-1 with TRBJ1-6; the TCRdb D gene call, TRBD1, has no DNA to confirm it. This CDR3 has 16 amino acids. Germline CDR1 reads MNHNS; CDR2 reads SASEGT. The CDR3 sequence is CASRHTRDRAKNPLHF.

V gene TRBV20-1 combines with J gene TRBJ2-7. Looked up from germline, CDR1 is DFQATT and CDR2 is SNEGSKA (reference sequence). The CDR3 is 11 amino acids. CDR3: CSAQSDVEQYF.

The chain couples TRBV3-1 to TRBJ2-7; without DNA, the TCRdb call of TRBD1 cannot be checked. The CDR3 runs 15 residues. CDR1 is LGHDT and CDR2 is YNNKEL in the germline V gene (reference sequence). The CDR3 loop is CASSRGTGGPYEQYF.

The rearrangement uses TRBV28 and TRBJ1-6; the TCRdb D gene call, TRBD1, has no DNA to confirm it. The CDR3 is made up of 15 amino acids. Germline V CDR1 and CDR2: MDHEN, SYDVKM. The CDR3 region is CASSLSLEGVGPLHF.

Considering frequency, this clonotype is medium-sized. The V gene is TRBV11-2, the J gene TRBJ2-4; TCRdb selects TRBD1, and the lack of DNA leaves this call unchecked. The CDR3 extends over 12 amino acids. Per germline, CDR1 SGHAT and CDR2 FQNNGV. Here the CDR3 reads CASSFQGNIQYF.

The rearrangement links TRBV20-1 to TRBJ2-1; TCRdb designates TRBD2, a call that cannot be tested without DNA. Per the germline V gene, CDR1 is DFQATT and CDR2 is SNEGSKA (reference sequence). The CDR3 runs 14 residues. CDR3 region: CSAVPGTLRDEQFF.

The V gene is TRBV2, the J gene TRBJ1-2; the TCRdb D gene call, TRBD1, has no DNA to confirm it. Germline CDR1 reads SNHLY; CDR2 reads FYNNEI. This CDR3 contains 15 residues. CDR3 protein: CASSKERGSSYGYTF.